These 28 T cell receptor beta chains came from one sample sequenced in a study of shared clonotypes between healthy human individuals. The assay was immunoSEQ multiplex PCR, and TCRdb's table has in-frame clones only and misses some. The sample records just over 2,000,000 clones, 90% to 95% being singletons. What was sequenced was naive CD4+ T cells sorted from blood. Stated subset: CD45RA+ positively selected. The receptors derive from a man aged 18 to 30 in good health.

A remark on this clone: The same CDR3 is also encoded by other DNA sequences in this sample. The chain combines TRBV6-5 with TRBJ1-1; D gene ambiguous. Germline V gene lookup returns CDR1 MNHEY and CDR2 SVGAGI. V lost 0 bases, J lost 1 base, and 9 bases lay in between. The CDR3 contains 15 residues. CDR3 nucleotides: TGTGCCAGCAGTTACTCGAGATGGGGGAACACTGAAGCTTTCTTT. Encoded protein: CASSYSRWGNTEAFF.

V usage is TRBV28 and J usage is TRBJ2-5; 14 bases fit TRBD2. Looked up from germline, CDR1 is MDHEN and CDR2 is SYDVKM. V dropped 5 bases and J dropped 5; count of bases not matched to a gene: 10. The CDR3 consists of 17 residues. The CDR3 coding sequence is TGTGCCAGCAGTAATTTCCGACTAGCGGGGGGGTTGGAGACCCAGTACTTC. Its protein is CASSNFRLAGGLETQYF.

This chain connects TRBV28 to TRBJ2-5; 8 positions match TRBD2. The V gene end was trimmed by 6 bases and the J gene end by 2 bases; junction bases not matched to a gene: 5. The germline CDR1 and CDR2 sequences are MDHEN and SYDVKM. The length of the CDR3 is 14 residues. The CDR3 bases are TGTGCCAGCAGACCGGGGGGGTCACAAGAGACCCAGTACTTC. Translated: CASRPGGSQETQYF.

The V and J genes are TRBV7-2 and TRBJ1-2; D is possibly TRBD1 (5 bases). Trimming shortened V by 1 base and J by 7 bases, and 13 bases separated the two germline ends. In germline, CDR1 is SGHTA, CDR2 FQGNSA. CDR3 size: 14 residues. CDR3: CASSLVSQGTGYTF. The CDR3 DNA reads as TGTGCCAGCAGCTTAGTAAGCCAGGGAACTGGCTACACCTTC.

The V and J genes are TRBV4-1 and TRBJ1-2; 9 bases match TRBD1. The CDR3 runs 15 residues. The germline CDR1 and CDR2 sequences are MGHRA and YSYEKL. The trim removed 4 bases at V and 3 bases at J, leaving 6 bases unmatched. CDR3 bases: TGCGCCAGCAGCCGCCCGGGACAGGGCGACTATGGCTACACCTTC. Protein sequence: CASSRPGQGDYGYTF.

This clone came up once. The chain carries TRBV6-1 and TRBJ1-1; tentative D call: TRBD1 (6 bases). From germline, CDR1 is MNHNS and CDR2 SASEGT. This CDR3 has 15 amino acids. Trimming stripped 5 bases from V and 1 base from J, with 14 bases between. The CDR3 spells CASSIQGYGNTEAFF. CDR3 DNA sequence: TGTGCCAGCAGTATACAGGGCTATGGGAACACTGAAGCTTTCTTT.

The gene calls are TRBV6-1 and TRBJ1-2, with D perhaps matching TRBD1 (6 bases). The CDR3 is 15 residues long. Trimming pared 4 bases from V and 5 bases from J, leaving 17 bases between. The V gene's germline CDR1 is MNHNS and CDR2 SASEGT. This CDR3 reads CASSVPWYRDYGYTF. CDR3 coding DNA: TGTGCCAGCAGTGTTCCCTGGTACAGGGATTATGGCTACACCTTC.

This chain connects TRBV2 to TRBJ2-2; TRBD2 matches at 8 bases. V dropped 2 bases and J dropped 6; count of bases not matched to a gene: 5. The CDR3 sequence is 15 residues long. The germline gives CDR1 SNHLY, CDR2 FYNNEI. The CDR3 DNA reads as TGTGCCAGCAGTGAACTACGGGGGGGCGCCGGGGAGCTGTTTTTT. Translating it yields CASSELRGGAGELFF.

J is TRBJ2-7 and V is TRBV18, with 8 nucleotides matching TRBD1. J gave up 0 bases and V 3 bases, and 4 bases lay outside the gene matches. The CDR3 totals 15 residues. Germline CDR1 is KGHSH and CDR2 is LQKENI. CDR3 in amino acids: CASSPSDRGSYEQYF. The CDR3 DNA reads TGTGCCAGCTCACCCTCCGACAGGGGCTCCTACGAGCAGTACTTC. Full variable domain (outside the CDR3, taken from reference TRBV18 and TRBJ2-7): NAGVMQNPRHLVRRRGQEARLRCSPMKGHSHVYWYRQLPEEGLKFMVYLQKENIIDESGMPKERFSAEFPKEGPSILRIQQVVRGDSAAYFCASSPSDRGSYEQYFGPGTRLTVT.

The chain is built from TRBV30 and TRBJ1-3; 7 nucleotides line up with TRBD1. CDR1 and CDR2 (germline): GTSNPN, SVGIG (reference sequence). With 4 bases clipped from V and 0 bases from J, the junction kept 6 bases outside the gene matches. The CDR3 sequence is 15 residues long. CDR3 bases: TGTGCCTGGATTAGGACAGGAGACTCTGGAAACACCATATATTTT. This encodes CAWIRTGDSGNTIYF.

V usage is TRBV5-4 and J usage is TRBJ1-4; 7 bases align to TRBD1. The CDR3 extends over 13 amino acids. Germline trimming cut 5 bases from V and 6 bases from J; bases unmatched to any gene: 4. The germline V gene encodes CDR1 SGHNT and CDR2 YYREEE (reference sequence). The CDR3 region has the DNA TGTGCCAGCAGGACAGGGTTTGATGAAAAACTGTTTTTT. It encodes CASRTGFDEKLFF.

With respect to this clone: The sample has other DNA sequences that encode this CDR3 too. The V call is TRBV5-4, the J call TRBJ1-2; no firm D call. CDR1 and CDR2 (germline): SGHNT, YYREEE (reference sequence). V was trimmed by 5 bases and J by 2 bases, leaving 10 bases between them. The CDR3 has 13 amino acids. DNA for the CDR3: TGTGCCAGCAGTCTGGTGGGCAACTATGGCTACACCTTC. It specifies CASSLVGNYGYTF.

The CDR3 nucleotides read TGTGCCAGCAACCAGGGAGGACTAGTCCGCTCTGGGGCCAACGTCCTGACTTTC. Translating it yields CASNQGGLVRSGANVLTF. This chain connects TRBV5-4 to TRBJ2-6; 7 bases agree with TRBD2. With V trimmed by 6 bases and J by 0 bases, 12 bases remained unmatched. CDR1 and CDR2 (germline): SGHNT, YYREEE (reference sequence). CDR3 length equals 18 residues.

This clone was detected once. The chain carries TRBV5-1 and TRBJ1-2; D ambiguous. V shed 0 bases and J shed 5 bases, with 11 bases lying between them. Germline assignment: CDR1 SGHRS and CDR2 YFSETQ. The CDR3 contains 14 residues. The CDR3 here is CASSLGETEYGYTF. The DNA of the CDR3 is TGCGCCAGCAGCTTGGGGGAAACGGAATATGGCTACACCTTC.

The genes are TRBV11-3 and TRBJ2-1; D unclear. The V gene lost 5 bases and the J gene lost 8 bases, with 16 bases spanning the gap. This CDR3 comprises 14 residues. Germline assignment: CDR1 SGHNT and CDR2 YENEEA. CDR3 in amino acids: CASSPGGSRHEQFF. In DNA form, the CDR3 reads TGTGCCAGCAGCCCAGGCGGAAGCCGCCATGAGCAGTTCTTC.

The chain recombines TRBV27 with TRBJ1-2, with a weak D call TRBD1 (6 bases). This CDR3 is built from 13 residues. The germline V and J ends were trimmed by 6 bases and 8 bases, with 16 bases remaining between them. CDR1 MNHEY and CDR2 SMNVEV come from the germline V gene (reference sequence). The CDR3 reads CASRPDRRSGYTF. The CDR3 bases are TGTGCCAGCAGACCGGACAGACGAAGCGGCTACACCTTC.

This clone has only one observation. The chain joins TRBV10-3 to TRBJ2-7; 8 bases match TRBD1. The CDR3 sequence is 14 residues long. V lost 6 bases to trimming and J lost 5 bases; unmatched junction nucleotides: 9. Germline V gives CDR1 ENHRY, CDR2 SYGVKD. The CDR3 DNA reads TGTGCCATCAGGGATGGGGACAGGACGAACGAGCAGTACTTC. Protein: CAIRDGDRTNEQYF.

CDR3 nucleotides: TGCGCCAGCAGCTTGGATACGGAACAGCCCCAGCATTTT. Translation: CASSLDTEQPQHF. V is TRBV5-1 and J is TRBJ1-5; D is unresolved. This CDR3 is 13 amino acids long. Germline CDR1 and CDR2: SGHRS and YFSETQ. V was clipped by 0 bases and J by 7 bases, with 8 bases between them.

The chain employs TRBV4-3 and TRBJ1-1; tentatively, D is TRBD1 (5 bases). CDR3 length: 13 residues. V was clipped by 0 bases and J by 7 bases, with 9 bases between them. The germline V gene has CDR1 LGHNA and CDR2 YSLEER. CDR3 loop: CASSQEGGLEAFF. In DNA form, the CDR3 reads TGCGCCAGCAGCCAAGAGGGGGGACTTGAAGCTTTCTTT.

The CDR3 DNA follows: TGTGCTAGCGCCCTTACAGGGGTGGGCTACAATGAGCAGTTCTTC. This encodes CASALTGVGYNEQFF. The chain recombines TRBV12-5 with TRBJ2-1; 7 bases are shared with TRBD1. In germline, CDR1 is LGHNT, CDR2 FRNRAP. With 9 bases clipped from V and 3 bases from J, the junction kept 11 bases outside the gene matches. The CDR3 runs to 15 residues.

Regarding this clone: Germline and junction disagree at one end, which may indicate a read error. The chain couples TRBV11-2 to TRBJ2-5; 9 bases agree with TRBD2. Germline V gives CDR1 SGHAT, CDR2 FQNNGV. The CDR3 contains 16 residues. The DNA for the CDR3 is TGTGCCAGCAGCCAAATCTCAGCGGGGGGAAGTGAGACCCAGCACTTC. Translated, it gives CASSQISAGGSETQHF.

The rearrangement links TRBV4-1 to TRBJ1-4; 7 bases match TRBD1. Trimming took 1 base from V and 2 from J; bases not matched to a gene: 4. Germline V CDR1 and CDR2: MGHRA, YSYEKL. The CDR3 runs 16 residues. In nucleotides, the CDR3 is TGCGCCAGCAGCCAAGGCGGACAGGCCACTAATGAAAAACTGTTTTTT. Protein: CASSQGGQATNEKLFF.

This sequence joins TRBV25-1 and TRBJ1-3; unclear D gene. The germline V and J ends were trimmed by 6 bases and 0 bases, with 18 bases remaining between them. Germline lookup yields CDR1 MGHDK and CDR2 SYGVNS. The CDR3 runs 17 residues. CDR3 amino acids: CASRGLSILPSGNTIYF. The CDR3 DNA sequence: TGTGCCAGCAGGGGGTTAAGTATACTCCCCTCTGGAAACACCATATATTTT.

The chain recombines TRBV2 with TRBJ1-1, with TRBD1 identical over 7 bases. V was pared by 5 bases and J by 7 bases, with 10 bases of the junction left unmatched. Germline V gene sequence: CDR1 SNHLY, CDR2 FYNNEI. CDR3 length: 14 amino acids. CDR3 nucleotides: TGTGCCAGCAGTTCTCTACCGGGACAGATTGAAGCTTTCTTT. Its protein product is CASSSLPGQIEAFF. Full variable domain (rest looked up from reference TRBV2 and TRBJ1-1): EPEVTQTPSHQVTQMGQEVILRCVPISNHLYFYWYRQILGQKVEFLVSFYNNEISEKSEIFDDQFSVERPDGSNFTLKIRSTKLEDSAMYFCASSSLPGQIEAFFGQGTRLTVV.

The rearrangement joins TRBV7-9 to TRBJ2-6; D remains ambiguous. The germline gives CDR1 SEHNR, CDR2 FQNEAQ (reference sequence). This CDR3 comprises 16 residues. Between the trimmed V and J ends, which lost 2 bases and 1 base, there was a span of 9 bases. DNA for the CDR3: TGTGCCAGCAGCTTATGGGGTGCATCTGGGGCCAACGTCCTGACTTTC. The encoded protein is CASSLWGASGANVLTF.

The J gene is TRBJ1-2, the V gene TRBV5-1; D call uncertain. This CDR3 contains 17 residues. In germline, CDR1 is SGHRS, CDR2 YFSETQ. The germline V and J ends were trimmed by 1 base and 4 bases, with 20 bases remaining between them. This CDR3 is CASSLTAFSQILYGYTF. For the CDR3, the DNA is TGCGCCAGCAGCTTGACTGCATTTTCCCAAATCCTCTATGGCTACACCTTC.

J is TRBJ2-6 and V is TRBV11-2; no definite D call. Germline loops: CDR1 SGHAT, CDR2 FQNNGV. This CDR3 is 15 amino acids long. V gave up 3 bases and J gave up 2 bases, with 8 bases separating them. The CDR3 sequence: CASSLTRAGANVLTF. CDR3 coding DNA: TGTGCCAGCAGCTTGACTCGGGCTGGGGCCAACGTCCTGACTTTC.

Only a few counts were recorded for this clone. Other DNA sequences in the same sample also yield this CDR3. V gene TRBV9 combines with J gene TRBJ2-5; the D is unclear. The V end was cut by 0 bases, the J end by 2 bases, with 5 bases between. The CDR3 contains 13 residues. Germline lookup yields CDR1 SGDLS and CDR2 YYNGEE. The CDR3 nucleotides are TGTGCCAGCAGCGTAGGGCAGCAAGAGACCCAGTACTTC. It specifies CASSVGQQETQYF.